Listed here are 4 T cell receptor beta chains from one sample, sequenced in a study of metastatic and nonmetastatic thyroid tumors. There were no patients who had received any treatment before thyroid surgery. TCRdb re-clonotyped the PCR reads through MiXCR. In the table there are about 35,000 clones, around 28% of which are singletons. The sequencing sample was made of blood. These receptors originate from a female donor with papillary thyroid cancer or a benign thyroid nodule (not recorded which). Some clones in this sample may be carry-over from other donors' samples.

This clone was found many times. The CDR3 DNA reads as TGTGCCAGCAGCGTAGGGGGGACAACGATCTACGAGCAGTACTTC. As protein: CASSVGGTTIYEQYF. The V gene is TRBV9, the J gene TRBJ2-7, with D possibly TRBD1 on 6 matching bases. The V and J ends lost 0 bases and 3 bases respectively, with 13 bases between them. This CDR3 contains 15 residues. In germline, CDR1 is SGDLS, CDR2 YYNGEE. Filled out from reference TRBV9 and TRBJ2-7, the complete variable domain reads DSGVTQTPKHLITATGQRVTLRCSPRSGDLSVYWYQQSLDQGLQFLIQYYNGEERAKGNILERFSAQQFPDLHSELNLSSLELGDSALYFCASSVGGTTIYEQYFGPGTRLTVT.

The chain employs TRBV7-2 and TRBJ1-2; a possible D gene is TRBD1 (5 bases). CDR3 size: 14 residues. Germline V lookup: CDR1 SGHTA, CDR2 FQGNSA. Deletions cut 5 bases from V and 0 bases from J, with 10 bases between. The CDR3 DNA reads TGTGCCAGCAGCCGGGGGGGAGCTAACTATGGCTACACCTTC. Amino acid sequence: CASSRGGANYGYTF.

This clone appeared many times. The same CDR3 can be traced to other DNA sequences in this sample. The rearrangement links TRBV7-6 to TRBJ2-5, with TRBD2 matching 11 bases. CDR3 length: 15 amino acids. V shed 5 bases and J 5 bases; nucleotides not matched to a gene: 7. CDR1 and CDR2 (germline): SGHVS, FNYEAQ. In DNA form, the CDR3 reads TGTGCCAGCAGCGAACTAGCGGGGGTCCGGGAGACCCAGTACTTC. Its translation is CASSELAGVRETQYF.

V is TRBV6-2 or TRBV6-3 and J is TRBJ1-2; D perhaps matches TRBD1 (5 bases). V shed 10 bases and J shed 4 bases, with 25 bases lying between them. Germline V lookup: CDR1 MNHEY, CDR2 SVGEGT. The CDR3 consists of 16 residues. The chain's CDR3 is CAITPVGQGSFYGYTF. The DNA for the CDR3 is TGTGCCATCACCCCCGTTGGGCAGGGATCATTCTATGGCTACACCTTC.